The 9 T cell receptor beta chains below were found in one sample sequenced in a study of T cell changes during pregnancy in multiple sclerosis (dated by TCRdb to between 2018 and 2020). The library came from the immunoSEQ multiplex PCR assay. TCRdb carries this immuneACCESS record with in-frame sequences only. Its versions omit some clonotypes, under half of them owing to an unresolved V gene in the studies checked, with the rest unexplained. The sample table lists fewer than 150,000 clones, approximately 96% of them with a count of one. Jointly, the top ten make up 0.44% of the sample. Material: peripheral blood, obtained after pregnancy. Receptors were obtained from a female donor with multiple sclerosis, enrolled in a pregnancy study.

The chain employs TRBV4-3 and TRBJ2-5, with 7 nucleotides matching TRBD2. The CDR3 is made up of 16 amino acids. In germline, CDR1 is LGHNA, CDR2 YSLEER. V dropped 3 bases and J dropped 2; count of bases not matched to a gene: 9. The CDR3 region is CASSQSPTSAQETQYF. CDR3 bases: TGCGCCAGCAGCCAGAGCCCAACTAGCGCGCAAGAGACCCAGTACTTC.

The rearrangement joins TRBV19 to TRBJ2-5, with TRBD1 identical over 8 bases. V lost 8 bases, J lost 5 bases, and 7 bases stayed unmatched. This CDR3 comprises 13 residues. Germline V gives CDR1 LNHDA, CDR2 SQIVND (reference sequence). CDR3 sequence (DNA): TGTGCCAGTCGACAGACAGGGGTTGAGACCCAGTACTTC. This encodes CASRQTGVETQYF.

V usage is TRBV28 and J usage is TRBJ1-1; 9 bases align to TRBD1. The CDR3 runs 15 residues. V dropped 6 bases and J dropped 3; count of bases not matched to a gene: 8. Germline-derived CDR1 and CDR2 are MDHEN and SYDVKM. The CDR3 DNA follows: TGTGCCAGCAGCCCCGGGACAGGGAGCGACACTGAAGCTTTCTTT. Its protein product is CASSPGTGSDTEAFF.

The V and J genes are TRBV7-9 and TRBJ1-1; D is unclear. CDR1 and CDR2 (germline): SEHNR, FQNEAQ (reference sequence). V was clipped by 0 bases and J by 1 base, with 9 bases between them. This CDR3 is built from 15 residues. The CDR3 DNA reads as TGTGCCAGCAGCTTAGCTCTGAGGGCGAACACTGAAGCTTTCTTT. This gives the protein CASSLALRANTEAFF. The variable domain in full, completed from reference TRBV7-9 and TRBJ1-1, reads DTGVSQNPRHKITKRGQNVTFRCDPISEHNRLYWYRQTLGQGPEFLTYFQNEAQLEKSRLLSDRFSAERPKGSFSTLEIQRTEQGDSAMYLCASSLALRANTEAFFGQGTRLTVV.

The chain combines TRBV19 with TRBJ2-3, with D possibly matching TRBD2 (6 bases). Germline CDR1 reads LNHDA; CDR2 reads SQIVND (reference sequence). V lost 2 bases, J lost 6 bases, and 9 bases lay in between. This CDR3 spans 13 amino acids. CDR3 nucleotide sequence: TGTGCCAGTAGTATAACTGGGGGGGATACGCAGTATTTT. This encodes CASSITGGDTQYF.

The J gene is TRBJ2-7, the V gene TRBV5-8; TRBD2 agrees at 8 bases. J lost 4 bases, V lost 1 base, and 16 bases had no gene match. The germline gives CDR1 SGHTS, CDR2 YDEGEE. The CDR3 is made up of 18 amino acids. CDR3 nucleotide sequence: TGTGCCAGCAGCTTGATATTAACTAGCGGCAAACCTAAATACGAGCAGTACTTC. This gives the protein CASSLILTSGKPKYEQYF.

The V and J genes are TRBV14 and TRBJ2-1; possibly TRBD1 for D (6 bases). V gave up 0 bases and J gave up 6 bases, with 9 bases separating them. The CDR3 runs 14 residues. CDR1 is SGHDN, CDR2 FVKESK, per germline. CDR3: CASSQDLGGNEQFF. The CDR3 DNA follows: TGTGCCAGCAGCCAAGATTTAGGGGGCAATGAGCAGTTCTTC.

This chain connects TRBV18 to TRBJ2-1, with TRBD2 identical over 11 bases. CDR1 and CDR2 (germline): KGHSH, LQKENI. This CDR3 spans 15 amino acids. After removal of 4 bases from V and 9 bases from J, the junction contained 8 bases not matched to a gene. CDR3 sequence reads: CASSQSGLAVTEQFF. DNA for the CDR3: TGTGCCAGCTCACAGTCGGGACTAGCGGTTACTGAGCAGTTCTTC.

This clone was counted a single time. This chain connects TRBV11-1 to TRBJ2-6; TRBD1 aligns across 12 bases. This CDR3 region has 16 residues. Germline CDR1 is SGHAT and CDR2 is FQDESV (reference sequence). With V trimmed by 8 bases and J by 4 bases, 6 bases remained unmatched. Here the CDR3 reads CASQGQGALGANVLTF. The CDR3 coding sequence is TGTGCCAGCCAGGGACAGGGGGCTTTGGGGGCCAACGTCCTGACTTTC.